These 19 T cell receptor beta chains originate from one sample sequenced in a study of blood T cell repertoires in COVID-19. Clones were read by immunoSEQ multiplex PCR, and TCRdb kept only the in-frame ones, dropping some. The sample records roughly 250,000 clones, around 90% being singletons. The sample taken for sequencing was PBMCs or T cells enriched from blood (not recorded which). Every receptor here comes from a woman aged 18-35 years who had recovered from COVID-19.

The rearrangement joins TRBV10-3 to TRBJ2-3; 10 bases map to TRBD1. With 6 bases clipped from V and 2 bases from J, the junction kept 2 bases outside the gene matches. This CDR3 is built from 14 residues. Germline-derived CDR1 and CDR2 are ENHRY and SYGVKD. In DNA, the CDR3 is TGTGCCATCAGAGGGACAGGGGCCACAGATACGCAGTATTTT. This sequence encodes CAIRGTGATDTQYF.

This chain links TRBV28 with TRBJ1-5; 10 nucleotides agree with TRBD1. The CDR3 totals 14 residues. The V gene's germline CDR1 is MDHEN and CDR2 SYDVKM. The V gene end was trimmed by 5 bases and the J gene end by 6 bases; junction bases not matched to a gene: 4. This CDR3 reads CASSHGTGVQPQHF. CDR3 in DNA: TGTGCCAGCAGTCACGGGACAGGGGTTCAGCCCCAGCATTTT.

A note on this clone: In the same sample, other DNA sequences code for this CDR3. J is TRBJ1-2 and V is TRBV11-3, with D possibly being TRBD1 (5 bases). V was pared by 1 base and J by 4 bases, with 7 bases between. Per germline, CDR1 SGHNT and CDR2 YENEEA. The CDR3 consists of 13 residues. This CDR3 is CASSLGQGYGYTF. The DNA for the CDR3 is TGTGCCAGCAGCTTAGGCCAGGGCTATGGCTACACCTTC.

The chain recombines TRBV23-1 with TRBJ1-2; 7 bases agree with TRBD1. Being an ORF, TRBV23-1 has a function that is uncertain. The CDR3 spans 17 residues. The V segment lost 1 base and the J segment 4 bases; nucleotides outside the gene matches: 12. CDR3 bases: TGCGCCAGCAGTCAATTGGTCCTAGGGACAGTTGCCTATGGCTACACCTTC. As protein: CASSQLVLGTVAYGYTF.

The rearrangement links TRBV18 to TRBJ2-7, with D possibly matching TRBD1 (7 bases). Germline V gene lookup returns CDR1 KGHSH and CDR2 LQKENI. Trimming removed 5 bases from V and 4 bases from J, with 15 bases in between. CDR3 length: 14 residues. The CDR3 loop reads CASSNKTGTYEQYF. In DNA form, the CDR3 reads TGTGCCAGCTCAAATAAGACAGGGACTTACGAGCAGTACTTC.

The chain is built from TRBV10-1 and TRBJ2-1; 11 bases map to TRBD2. Per germline, CDR1 WNHNN and CDR2 SYGVQD (reference sequence). The V gene end was trimmed by 0 bases and the J gene end by 7 bases; junction bases not matched to a gene: 2. This CDR3 is built from 15 residues. The CDR3 sequence is CASSESTSGENEQFF. CDR3 sequence (DNA): TGCGCCAGCAGTGAGTCGACTAGCGGGGAAAATGAGCAGTTCTTC.

V usage is TRBV6-2 or TRBV6-3 and J usage is TRBJ1-5; no firm D call. Trimming stripped 5 bases from V and 1 base from J, with 21 bases between. The CDR3 runs 18 residues. The germline V gene has CDR1 MNHEY and CDR2 SVGEGT. The CDR3 loop reads CASSRSLGPIISNQPQHF. For the CDR3, the DNA is TGTGCCAGCAGTCGGAGTCTCGGCCCAATCATAAGCAATCAGCCCCAGCATTTT.

The rearrangement uses TRBV3-1 (or the pseudogene TRBV3-2) and TRBJ2-3, with D uncertain. The V gene lost 1 base and the J gene lost 5 bases, with 4 bases spanning the gap. Looked up from germline, CDR1 is LGHDT and CDR2 is YNNKEL (reference sequence). This CDR3 region has 12 residues. The DNA for the CDR3 is TGTGCCAGCAGCCAAGTTAAAGATACGCAGTATTTT. Translation: CASSQVKDTQYF.

This chain joins TRBV11-3 and TRBJ2-3; D is perhaps TRBD2 (6 bases). The CDR3 is 13 residues long. Germline CDR1 and CDR2: SGHNT and YENEEA. The germline V and J ends were trimmed by 1 base and 8 bases, with 10 bases remaining between them. CDR3 nucleotides: TGTGCCAGCAGCTTAGGTCAGGAGGGTACGCAGTATTTT. It codes for CASSLGQEGTQYF.

The chain uses TRBV12-3 or TRBV12-4 and TRBJ2-5; unclear D gene. The V and J ends lost 5 bases and 9 bases respectively, with 13 bases between them. The CDR3 covers 12 residues. The CDR3 bases are TGTGCCAGCAGTGCAGGTTGGGTGGCCCAGTACTTC. Its protein is CASSAGWVAQYF.

The table lists this clone with a count of one. This sequence joins TRBV11-1 and TRBJ1-1, with D possibly matching TRBD1 (5 bases). Germline-derived CDR1 and CDR2 are SGHAT and FQDESV (reference sequence). Between the trimmed V and J ends, which lost 5 bases and 3 bases, there was a span of 19 bases. The CDR3 totals 16 residues. This CDR3 reads CASSRRGLFRDTEAFF. CDR3 coding DNA: TGTGCCAGCAGCCGGCGGGGGTTATTTCGAGACACTGAAGCTTTCTTT.

The chain is built from TRBV4-3 and TRBJ2-2; TRBD2 matches at 7 bases. After removal of 4 bases from V and 0 bases from J, the junction contained 5 bases not matched to a gene. From germline, CDR1 is LGHNA and CDR2 YSLEER. This CDR3 contains 16 residues. CDR3 coding DNA: TGCGCCAGCAGCCCTAATAGCGGGCCGAACACCGGGGAGCTGTTTTTT. As protein: CASSPNSGPNTGELFF.

The chain employs TRBV5-6 and TRBJ2-7, with TRBD2 matching 8 bases. V trimming: 4 bases; J trimming: 0 bases; junction bases outside the gene matches: 3. The V gene's germline CDR1 is SGHDT and CDR2 YYEEEE. CDR3 length equals 14 residues. In nucleotides, the CDR3 is TGTGCCAGCAGCCGAGGGACTAGCTCCTACGAGCAGTACTTC. Protein product: CASSRGTSSYEQYF.

The rearrangement joins TRBV3-1 (or the pseudogene TRBV3-2) to TRBJ2-2; 9 bases match TRBD2. The CDR3 is made up of 15 amino acids. Germline trimming cut 4 bases from V and 4 bases from J; bases unmatched to any gene: 4. Germline CDR1 LGHDT, CDR2 YNNKEL (reference sequence). Here the CDR3 reads CASSPTGLATGELFF. In nucleotides, the CDR3 is TGTGCCAGCAGCCCTACGGGACTAGCCACCGGGGAGCTGTTTTTT.

CDR3 protein: CASSQDRARPYGYTF. The CDR3 coding sequence is TGTGCCAGCAGCCAAGATCGAGCACGCCCCTATGGCTACACCTTC. The V gene is TRBV3-1 (or the pseudogene TRBV3-2), the J gene TRBJ1-2, with D unresolved. V was pared by 0 bases and J by 4 bases, with 12 bases between. Germline V gives CDR1 LGHDT, CDR2 YNNKEL (reference sequence). The CDR3 covers 15 residues.

The chain couples TRBV7-9 to TRBJ1-3; D unclear. Germline V gene sequence: CDR1 SEHNR, CDR2 FQNEAQ (reference sequence). The length of the CDR3 is 11 residues. Trimming took 4 bases from V and 8 from J, leaving 6 bases between them. CDR3 protein: CASSYTDTIYF. CDR3 DNA sequence: TGTGCCAGCAGCTATACGGACACCATATATTTT.

This clone has just one count. The chain joins TRBV7-9 to TRBJ1-4; 7 positions match TRBD1. Germline CDR1 SEHNR, CDR2 FQNEAQ (reference sequence). The CDR3 is 15 residues long. V was clipped by 5 bases and J by 5 bases; unmatched bases: 8. The CDR3 DNA reads as TGTGCCAGCAGCCATCCGGGACAGTCAAATGAAAAACTGTTTTTT. The encoded protein is CASSHPGQSNEKLFF.

The rearrangement uses TRBV28 and TRBJ2-3; a weak D match, TRBD2 (6 bases). The CDR3 extends over 14 amino acids. V was cut by 8 bases and J by 6 bases, with 18 bases left in between. Germline values: CDR1 MDHEN, CDR2 SYDVKM. In nucleotides, the CDR3 is TGTGCCAGCGACCGCGGGGCCATTAAGGATACGCAGTATTTT. It translates to CASDRGAIKDTQYF.

This chain joins TRBV4-3 and TRBJ2-5, with D possibly TRBD2 on 6 matching bases. V was shortened by 4 bases and J by 3 bases, with 12 bases between the two germline ends. This CDR3 is built from 14 residues. Looked up from germline, CDR1 is LGHNA and CDR2 is YSLEER. The CDR3 DNA reads TGCGCCAGCAGCCGGGCGGGGCTCAAAGAGACCCAGTACTTC. As protein: CASSRAGLKETQYF.